The subject of this entry is one T cell receptor (beta chain). Its cognate antigen has yet to be identified. No base quality values were provided; no much bigger clone lies one nucleotide off. CDR1 is given as SGDLS and CDR2 as YYNGEE, both from the germline V gene. V is clipped by 0 bases and J by 1 base, and the sequence between their germline boundaries is 10 bases long. The CDR3 covers 15 residues, taking in both the cysteine and the phenylalanine. The DNA shown is the 45-base CDR3, in frame from base 1. The sample comes from a study of cytomegalovirus exposure and HLA in healthy donors (dated by TCRdb to about 2017). General notes on the study: An earlier analysis of approximately 640 of the donors reported roughly 270 Gb of sequence data and about 100 million unique TCR beta sequences from approximately 180 million T cells. An earlier analysis of about 620 of the donors applied high-throughput TCR beta sequencing to assess whether each TCR beta V gene segment acted as functional or pseudogenic. Using immunosequencing, the study profiled T cell repertoires from 640 or so subjects and related those repertoires to cytomegalovirus serostatus. To predict cytomegalovirus infection status, the study brought together high-throughput TCR immunosequencing, statistical association of individual TCRs with disease status, and machine learning. Rather than using new phenotypic data, the later analysis identified candidate immune exposures from TCR beta sequences and from how often those sequences occurred across donors. Because of strong linkage in the cohort, 4 to 6 DR-DQ haplotypes were treated as single units for association and clustering. A later genetic analysis used genome-wide SNP genotypes for about three fifths of the 666 donors, treating that subset as a discovery cohort. Among the roughly 410 genotyped donors, approximately 81% belonged to the genetic ancestry cluster associated with self-reported Caucasian donors. On average, about 200,000 unique TCR beta nucleotide sequences were sequenced per donor among 398 genotyped donors of the cohort, with 15% to 20% of those sequences being non-productive. A later analysis re-examined previously published TCR beta repertoires from 610 or so donors and added high-resolution HLA genotyping to investigate patterns of TCR occurrence. Besides the first cohort of about 730 subjects, a separate validation cohort made up of 120 different subjects was used. Approximately 300 gigabases of sequencing data and tens of millions of unique TCR sequences were included in an early release covering 550 to 800 HLA-typed donors. Typing coverage differed by locus: A, B, C, DRB1 and DQB1 were typed in about 620-640 donors, DQA1 in 500 to 550, DPA1 in 606, and DPB1 in 400 to 480. Donor age, sex, ethnicity and CMV serostatus were compiled alongside the repertoire data. The study aimed to test whether signatures of past pathogen exposure could be identified by cataloging public T cell receptors. Both class I and class II loci were covered by HLA typing, at four-digit resolution. All discovery cohort repertoires had been generated using a single sequencing platform.

Library construction relied on the immunoSEQ multiplex PCR assay. A mixture of 60 forward primers for TCR Vbeta segments and 13 reverse primers for TCR Jbeta segments was used in the multiplex PCR. A multiplex PCR assay on genomic DNA amplified the CDR3 region of rearranged TCR beta genes. The amplified TCR beta libraries were sequenced on the Illumina HiSeq System as 87-base-pair reads. Concerning the study's data processing: A later analysis tallied 75 million to 95 million unique TCR beta chains across the approximately 670 repertoires, and some 12 million of those chains were shared by two or more donors. Raw reads were error-corrected and collapsed into unique sequences by a nearest-neighbor algorithm in which closely related sequences were merged to remove PCR and sequencing errors. CDR3 sequences were aligned to IMGT reference sequences to assign V, D and J gene segments. Each retained sequence needed at least a six-nucleotide match to both a V gene segment and a J gene segment. Rearrangements were called productive when the CDR3 lacked stop codons and stayed in frame with V and J; all others were non-productive. CDR3 was defined by IMGT convention, running from the second conserved V-encoded cysteine to the conserved J-encoded phenylalanine. The earlier analysis of 500 to 750 of the donors excluded any sequence lacking an unambiguous match to a single V gene segment. An earlier analysis of over 450 of the donors classified V segments as functional when productive rearrangements were above 56.7% and as segregating when the standard deviation between donors was above 5%. A statistical classification framework was developed to diagnose cytomegalovirus status using the catalog of TCR beta chain sequences. In a later analysis, TCR nucleotide sequences were compared against IMGT/GENE-DB human TR gene sequences so that V and J genes could be assigned. In a later analysis, CDR3 sequences and most-parsimonious VDJ recombination scenarios were assigned using the TCRdist pipeline. In a later analysis, each TCR beta chain was defined by its CDR3 amino acid sequence together with its V-gene family, and reads lacking a unique V-gene family were excluded. As a way to deal with suspected cross-contamination and a sequencing artifact, a later analysis dropped 450 to 700 nucleotide sequences that were highly shared and had low generation probability. In a later analysis, a clonal expansion index was calculated for each public chain from normalized within-repertoire ranks of inferred template counts. Generation probabilities in a later analysis came from a VDJ recombination model fitted to out-of-frame rearrangements, and those results were checked against IGoR. Hypergeometric tests were used in a later analysis to score TCR-TCR, TCR-HLA and TCR-CMV co-occurrence, with a repertoire-size bias correction applied to the TCR pairs. False discovery rates were estimated in a later analysis by permuting HLA or CMV assignments 20 times. In a later analysis, co-occurring TCRs were grouped using DBSCAN, with TCRdist sequence similarity added in when clustering inside HLA-allele-positive subsets. Co-occurrence clustering excluded repertoires with fewer than 30,000 or more than 120,000 public chains, plus five with anomalous nucleotide sharing. The table was pulled from immuneACCESS by TCRdb, which kept in-frame rearrangements only. Such tables lose some clones; where checked, under half of the loss comes from unresolved V genes, and the rest has no known cause. V and J calls and clone size are copied from that table; D and trimming were computed from the DNA. This sample gives approximately 210,000 clones in total; about four fifths of them show up just once. The ten largest clones take up around 1.4% of the sample.

The cohort consisted of approximately 690 healthy bone marrow donors. At the time of sampling, every cohort member was nominally healthy, though immune exposures that went unrecorded were likely present. The donor was CMV seronegative and was included in the group of a few hundred seronegative cohort members. Each donor provided a peripheral blood sample, and peripheral blood mononuclear cells were used for TCR beta sequencing. Genomic DNA extraction from the blood cell samples was performed with the Qiagen DNeasy Blood Extraction Kit. The paper's findings and limits, for the study overall: In the study, some 180 TCR beta chains were listed as associated with cytomegalovirus. A further reported finding was that TCR beta sequences accurately predicted the HLA-A and HLA-B alleles for most subjects in the first cohort. An association between a missense DCLRE1C variant and V-gene and J-gene trimming of TCR beta chains was found in a later genetic analysis and replicated in an independent cohort. The sequencing pipeline was judged likely to have produced a cluster of highly shared sequence variants as a technical artifact. In an earlier analysis of approximately 590 of the donors, most TCR beta V segments appeared in productive rearrangements about 87% or about 30% of the time, broadly matching IMGT annotations. The presence/absence analyses assumed that sequencing depth was roughly uniform across donors, and that assumption may not be true. According to a later analysis, most CMV-associated TCR beta chains appeared to be HLA-restricted, and the HLA associations seemed to be driven largely by CMV exposure. This cohort had only TCR beta chains sequenced, and the lack of alpha or paired-chain data limited which features could be detected. According to the authors, the approach could potentially be generalized to other disease states and immunological phenotypes. Because some donors lacked HLA typing at each locus, the association tests relied only on the typed subset. Because the 87-base-pair reads could not distinguish some IMGT-functional V segments, including TRBV6-2 and TRBV6-3, those segments were excluded. The only immune exposure information available for the cohort was CMV serostatus. In a later analysis, HLA-associated TCR beta chains were found to be more clonally expanded and to have lower generation probabilities than equally common non-associated chains. In a later analysis, several top co-occurrence clusters were reported to appear linked to parvovirus B19, influenza, CMV and Epstein-Barr virus. In a later genetic analysis, fewer N-insertions in productive TCRs were reported among donors in an Asian-associated ancestry cluster than the 666-donor mean. Three of the identified cytomegalovirus-associated TCR beta chains were confirmed in vitro to be specific for cytomegalovirus antigens. Most TCR sequences were observed very rarely across donors, whereas some public TCRs were present in many individuals. The classifier was reported to diagnose cytomegalovirus status with high specificity and sensitivity in both the original and validation cohorts. Because counts were too low, seventeen rarely observed V segments, including chromosome 9 orphons, were excluded from the earlier analysis of about 500 of the donors. Correlated functional status among segregating V segments might reflect linkage disequilibrium, but an unknown experimental factor could not be ruled out. In a later analysis, TCR association rates were found to vary across HLA loci, with the most associated TCRs seen for DRB1 alleles and the fewest for HLA-C alleles. A later analysis associated 16,951 TCR beta sequences with specific HLA alleles at a false discovery rate of 0.05. When HLA alleles, especially DR and DQ, strongly co-occurred, attributing TCR associations to individual alleles was difficult.

This clonotype was sampled from a woman aged 45-65 years in good health and CMV-seronegative. Material: PBMCs. The rearranged segments are TRBV9 and TRBJ1-1, with the D segment identity uncertain. DNA sequence: TGTGCCAGCAGCGTAGCGGTAGGAGGGAACACTGAAGCTTTCTTT. It codes for CASSVAVGGNTEAFF.